This TCR beta chain is from a study of T-cell reconstitution after alpha-beta-depleted transplantation in children. Regarding the study as a whole: Several hundred expanded graft clones reportedly gave rise to the alpha-beta T cells present about two months after transplant. Where some patients showed high TCRbeta diversity at day 60, it came from recipient T cells and thymic progenitors that had survived. When one year had passed after transplant, most T-cell counts and diversity came from newly produced T cells.

Germline V gene data show CDR1 as SEHNR and CDR2 as FQNEAQ (reference sequence). This CDR3 has 13 amino acids. Trimming left V 1 base short and J 2 bases short, with 5 bases between. This clonotype was recorded many times. Antigen specificity is unknown. Unique molecular identifiers were incorporated during preparation of the TCRbeta library. TCRdb reprocessed the PCR reads with MiXCR, giving one entry per CDR3 protein. The sample holds fewer than 700,000 distinct CDR3 sequences, 23% seen once. The sequence was obtained from a boy in the first two years of life who had a stem cell transplant for acute myeloid leukemia, so the T cells may come from the graft donor. V usage is TRBV7-9 and J usage is TRBJ1-1; D is unresolved. The source material was PBMCs, mostly from graft donor cells, sampled 360 days after TCRalphabeta/CD19-depleted stem cell transplant. CDR3 nucleotides: TGTGCCAGCAGCTTAGAACAAAACACTGAAGCTTTCTTT. This translates into CASSLEQNTEAFF.